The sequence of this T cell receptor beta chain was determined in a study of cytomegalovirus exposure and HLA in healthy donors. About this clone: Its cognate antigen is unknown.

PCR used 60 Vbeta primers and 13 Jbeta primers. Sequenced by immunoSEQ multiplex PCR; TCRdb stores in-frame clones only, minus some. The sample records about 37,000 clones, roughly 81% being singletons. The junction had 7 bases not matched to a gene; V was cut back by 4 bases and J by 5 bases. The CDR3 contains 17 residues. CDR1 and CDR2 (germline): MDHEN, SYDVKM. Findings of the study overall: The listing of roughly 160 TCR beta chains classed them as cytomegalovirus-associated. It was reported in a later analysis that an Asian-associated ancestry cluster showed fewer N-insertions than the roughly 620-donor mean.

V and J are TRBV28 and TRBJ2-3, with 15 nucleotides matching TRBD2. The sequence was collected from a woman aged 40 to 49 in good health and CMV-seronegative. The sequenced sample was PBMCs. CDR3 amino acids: CASSSWTSGGAKDTQYF. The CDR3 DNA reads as TGTGCCAGCAGTTCCTGGACTAGCGGGGGGGCTAAAGATACGCAGTATTTT. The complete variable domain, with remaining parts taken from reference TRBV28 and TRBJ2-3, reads DVKVTQSSRYLVKRTGEKVFLECVQDMDHENMFWYRQDPGLGLRLIYFSYDVKMKEKGDIPEGYSVSREKKERFSLILESASTNQTSMYLCASSSWTSGGAKDTQYFGPGTRLTVL.